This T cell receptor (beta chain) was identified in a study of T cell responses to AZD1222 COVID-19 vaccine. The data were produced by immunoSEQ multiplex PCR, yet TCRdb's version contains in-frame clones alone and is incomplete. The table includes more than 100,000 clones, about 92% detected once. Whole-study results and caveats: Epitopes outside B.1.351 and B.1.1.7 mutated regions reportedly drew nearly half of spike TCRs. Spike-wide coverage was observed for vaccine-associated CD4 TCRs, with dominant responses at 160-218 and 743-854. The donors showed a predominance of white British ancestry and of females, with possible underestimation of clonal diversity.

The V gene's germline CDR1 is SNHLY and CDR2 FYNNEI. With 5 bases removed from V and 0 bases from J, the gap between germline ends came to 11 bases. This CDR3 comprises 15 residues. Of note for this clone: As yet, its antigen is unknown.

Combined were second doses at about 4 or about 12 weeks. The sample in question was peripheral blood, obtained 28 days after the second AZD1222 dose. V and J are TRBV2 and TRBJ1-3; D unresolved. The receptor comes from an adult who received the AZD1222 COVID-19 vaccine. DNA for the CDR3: TGTGCCAGCAGTCAGTCGCCCGGCTCTGGAAACACCATATATTTT. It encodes CASSQSPGSGNTIYF.